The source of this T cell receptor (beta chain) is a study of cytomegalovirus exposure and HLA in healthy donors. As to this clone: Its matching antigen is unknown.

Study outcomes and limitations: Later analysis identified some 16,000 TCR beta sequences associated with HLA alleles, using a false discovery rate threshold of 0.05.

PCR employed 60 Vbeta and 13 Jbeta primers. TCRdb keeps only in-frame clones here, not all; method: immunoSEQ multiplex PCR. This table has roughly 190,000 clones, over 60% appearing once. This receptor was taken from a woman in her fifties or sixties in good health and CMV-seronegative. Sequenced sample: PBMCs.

CDR3 bases: TGCAGCGTCACAGGCTCTGAGGCCCAGTACTTC. Translated: CSVTGSEAQYF. This chain uses TRBV29-1 with TRBJ2-5; TRBD1 is a possible D gene (5 bases). Per the germline V gene, CDR1 is SQVTM and CDR2 is ANQGSEA. V shed 6 bases and J shed 9 bases, with 14 bases lying between them. CDR3 size: 11 residues.